The 18 T cell receptor beta chains presented below share a single source sample, sequenced in a study of T cells in Graves' hyperthyroidism and ophthalmopathy. RNA transcripts gave rise to amplified TCR beta CDR3 regions. The study used the HTBI primer set for a first-round RT-PCR of the TCR CDR3. Each CDR3 protein is one row after TCRdb ran MiXCR on the multiplex PCR reads. The table lists around 280,000 distinct CDR3 sequences, roughly an eighth of them singletons. The specimen was blood. The receptors stem from a woman between 40 and 55 years old with Graves' hyperthyroidism.

This clonotype was seen at least ten times. The J gene is TRBJ1-1, the V gene TRBV20-1; D is possibly TRBD1 (6 bases). Germline V gives CDR1 DFQATT, CDR2 SNEGSKA (reference sequence). The V gene lost 3 bases and the J gene lost 1 base, with 9 bases spanning the gap. This CDR3 is built from 13 residues. As DNA, the CDR3 is TGCAGTGCTAGGGGGGGCTCGAACACTGAAGCTTTCTTT. Translating gives CSARGGSNTEAFF.

This clonotype was seen only a few times. The chain is built from TRBV5-6 and TRBJ1-6; the match to TRBD1 covers 7 bases. After removal of 6 bases from V and 4 bases from J, the junction contained 13 bases not matched to a gene. Germline-derived CDR1 and CDR2 are SGHDT and YYEEEE. The CDR3 has 17 residues. Here the CDR3 DNA reads TGTGCCAGCACCTGGTCGTCCGGGACAGAGTATAATTCACCCCTCCACTTT. Residues: CASTWSSGTEYNSPLHF.

This chain joins TRBV4-2 and TRBJ1-4, with D unresolved. V was cut by 7 bases and J by 0 bases, with 6 bases left in between. The CDR3 has 13 amino acids. The V gene's germline CDR1 is LGHNA and CDR2 YNFKEQ. In DNA, the CDR3 is TGTGCCAGCATCCCGGCAACTAATGAAAAACTGTTTTTT. Translation: CASIPATNEKLFF.

This clonotype was found a few times. The chain is built from TRBV15 and TRBJ2-7; D is uncertain. The CDR3 loop spans 14 amino acids. Germline values: CDR1 LNHNV, CDR2 YYDKDF (reference sequence). Deletions cut 3 bases from V and 4 bases from J, with 13 bases between. DNA of the CDR3: TGTGCCACCAGCAGGGAGAAGGCCTCTTACGAGCAGTACTTC. Amino acid sequence: CATSREKASYEQYF.

This clonotype came up many times. The V call is TRBV12-3 or TRBV12-4, the J call TRBJ2-7; 11 positions agree with TRBD2. J lost 4 bases, V lost 2 bases, and 13 bases had no gene match. This CDR3 region has 18 residues. The CDR3 sequence: CASSLSGWGTSGVYEQYF. The CDR3, as DNA: TGTGCCAGCAGTTTAAGCGGTTGGGGGACTAGCGGTGTGTACGAGCAGTACTTC.

There are a few counts of this clonotype. In DNA form, the CDR3 reads TGCGCCAGCAGCTTGGTCACTAGCGGGAGGCCCATGGGCCCAGATACGCAGTATTTT. This translates into CASSLVTSGRPMGPDTQYF. V usage is TRBV5-1 and J usage is TRBJ2-3; 12 bases match TRBD2. CDR3 length: 19 residues. The germline CDR1 and CDR2 sequences are SGHRS and YFSETQ. Trimming took 0 bases from V and 4 from J; bases not matched to a gene: 12.

The chain links TRBV2 to TRBJ2-5; the match to TRBD2 covers 8 bases. This CDR3 has 14 amino acids. V gave up 7 bases and J gave up 5 bases; unmatched junction bases: 9. The germline CDR1 and CDR2 sequences are SNHLY and FYNNEI. The CDR3 DNA reads TGTGCCAGCAAAGGGCGGGAGGCGAGGGAGACCCAGTACTTC. This gives the protein CASKGREARETQYF.

This clonotype was counted at least ten times. The chain couples TRBV7-2 to TRBJ2-2; D gene unclear. Germline assignment: CDR1 SGHTA and CDR2 FQGNSA. V lost 2 bases and J lost 4, with 11 bases in between. CDR3 length: 15 residues. The CDR3 is CASSLLPPGTGELFF. CDR3 bases: TGTGCCAGCAGCTTATTGCCCCCCGGCACCGGGGAGCTGTTTTTT.

This clonotype was counted many times. The gene calls are TRBV3-1 and TRBJ1-5; D may be TRBD1 (5 bases). V was trimmed by 0 bases and J by 5 bases, leaving 5 bases between them. Germline V gives CDR1 LGHDT, CDR2 YNNKEL (reference sequence). The CDR3 runs to 13 residues. The CDR3 is CASSQDRDQPQHF. The DNA of the CDR3 is TGTGCCAGCAGCCAAGACAGGGATCAGCCCCAGCATTTT.

A word on this clonotype: A read error may explain this, as a much larger clone is one base away. The J gene is TRBJ1-1, the V gene TRBV2, with a possible D match to TRBD1 (6 bases). Per germline, CDR1 SNHLY and CDR2 FYNNEI. The CDR3 spans 14 residues. CDR3 bases: TGTGTCAGCAGAACCGGGACACCGAACACTGAAGCTTTCTTT. It yields the protein CVSRTGTPNTEAFF.

This clonotype was seen a few times. This may be a read error: a much more frequent sequence differs by one nucleotide. The rearrangement joins TRBV28 to TRBJ2-7; 7 positions match TRBD2. This CDR3 contains 15 residues. Germline-derived CDR1 and CDR2 are MDHEN and SYDVKM. The CDR3 region has the DNA TGTGCCGGCAGTTTAGTTGGAGGGAGGGTCTACGAGCAGTACTTC. This codes for CAGSLVGGRVYEQYF.

The chain has TRBV12-3 or TRBV12-4 and TRBJ2-5, with unresolved D. Trimming removed 1 base from V and 1 base from J, with 13 bases in between. The CDR3 runs 16 residues. The CDR3 bases are TGTGCCAGCAGTTTAGAGAGGAGTGCAGGCCAAGAGACCCAGTACTTC. This gives the protein CASSLERSAGQETQYF.

This clonotype was recorded a few times. The V and J genes are TRBV5-1 and TRBJ2-3; 9 nucleotides match TRBD1. V shed 1 base and J 3 bases; nucleotides not matched to a gene: 9. This CDR3 has 17 amino acids. Germline V lookup: CDR1 SGHRS, CDR2 YFSETQ. CDR3 sequence reads: CASSLSQTGGKTDTQYF. The CDR3 DNA sequence: TGCGCCAGCAGCTTGAGTCAAACAGGGGGCAAGACAGATACGCAGTATTTT.

This chain links TRBV7-9 with TRBJ2-1; 13 positions agree with TRBD2. V lost 4 bases and J lost 8; bases outside the gene matches: 5. CDR3 size: 15 residues. The germline V gene has CDR1 SEHNR and CDR2 FQNEAQ (reference sequence). CDR3 nucleotides: TGTGCCAGCAGCTCCGGGACTAGCGGGATCGATGAGCAGTTCTTC. It yields the protein CASSSGTSGIDEQFF.

This clonotype has just a few counts. The genes are TRBV29-1 and TRBJ2-7; a possible D gene is TRBD2 (5 bases). CDR3 length equals 12 residues. The V gene's germline CDR1 is SQVTM and CDR2 ANQGSEA. Trimming left V 3 bases short and J 1 base short, with 7 bases between. CDR3 DNA: TGCAGCGTTGATGGGGAGTCCTACGAGCAGTACTTC. Translating gives CSVDGESYEQYF.

Ten or more counts support this clonotype. The V gene is TRBV10-3, the J gene TRBJ2-1; D perhaps matches TRBD2 (6 bases). Trimming shortened V by 0 bases and J by 4 bases, and 10 bases separated the two germline ends. Germline assignment: CDR1 ENHRY and CDR2 SYGVKD. This CDR3 has 15 residues. The CDR3 DNA reads TGTGCCATCAGTGAGTCCCGGACTACATACAATGAGCAGTTCTTC. Its protein product is CAISESRTTYNEQFF.

This clonotype was seen only a few times. This rearrangement joins TRBV7-8 to TRBJ2-6; D gene uncertain. The CDR3 loop spans 14 amino acids. Germline lookup yields CDR1 SGHVS and CDR2 FQNEAQ. The V and J ends lost 4 bases and 4 bases respectively, with 8 bases between them. The CDR3 coding sequence is TGTGCCAGCAGCTCTACGGGCGGGGCCAACGTCCTGACTTTC. Protein: CASSSTGGANVLTF.

This clonotype has at least ten counts. This CDR3 reads CASSYLMGTTLGEQYF. CDR3 DNA sequence: TGTGCCAGCAGTTACCTCATGGGGACAACCCTGGGTGAGCAGTACTTC. The chain combines TRBV6-5 with TRBJ2-7; TRBD1 is a possible D gene (6 bases). With 2 bases removed from V and 7 bases from J, the gap between germline ends came to 21 bases. Germline lookup yields CDR1 MNHEY and CDR2 SVGAGI. The CDR3 has 16 amino acids.